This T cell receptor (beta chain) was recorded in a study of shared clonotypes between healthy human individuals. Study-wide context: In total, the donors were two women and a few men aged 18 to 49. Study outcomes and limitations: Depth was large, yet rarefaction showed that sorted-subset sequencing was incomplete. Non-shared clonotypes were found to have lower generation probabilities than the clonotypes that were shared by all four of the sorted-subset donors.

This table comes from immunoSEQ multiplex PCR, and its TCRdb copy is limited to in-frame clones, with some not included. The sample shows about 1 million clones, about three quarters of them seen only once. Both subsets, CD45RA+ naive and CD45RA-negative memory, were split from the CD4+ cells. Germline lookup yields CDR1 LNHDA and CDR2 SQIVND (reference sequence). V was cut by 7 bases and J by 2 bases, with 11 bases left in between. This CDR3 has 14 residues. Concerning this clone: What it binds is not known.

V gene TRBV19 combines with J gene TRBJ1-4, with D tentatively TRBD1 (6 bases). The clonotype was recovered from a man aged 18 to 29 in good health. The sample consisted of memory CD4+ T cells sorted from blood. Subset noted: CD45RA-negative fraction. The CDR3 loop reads CASKGGETNEKLFF. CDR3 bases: TGTGCCAGTAAGGGGGGAGAGACTAATGAAAAACTGTTTTTT.